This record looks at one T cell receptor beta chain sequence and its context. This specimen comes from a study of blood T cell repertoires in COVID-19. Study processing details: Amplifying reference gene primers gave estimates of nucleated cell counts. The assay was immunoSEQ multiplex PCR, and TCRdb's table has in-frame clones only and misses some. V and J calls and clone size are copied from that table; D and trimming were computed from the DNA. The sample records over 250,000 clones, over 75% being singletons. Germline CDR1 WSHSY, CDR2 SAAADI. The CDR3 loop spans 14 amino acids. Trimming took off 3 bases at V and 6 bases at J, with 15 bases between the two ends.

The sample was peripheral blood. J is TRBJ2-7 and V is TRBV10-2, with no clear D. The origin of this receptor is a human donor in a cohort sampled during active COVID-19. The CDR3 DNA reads TGCGCCAGCAGTGATTGGAGAGATTCGGGCGAGCAGTACTTC. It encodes CASSDWRDSGEQYF.